These T cell receptor beta chains were read from a single sample in a study of T-cell memory formation after mild COVID-19. In TCRdb, the 5' RACE reads were re-called with MiXCR into one record per CDR3 protein. The table shows roughly 35,000 distinct CDR3 sequences, with about 21% occurring only once. Material: PBMCs or a T cell subset sorted from them (not recorded which). Every receptor here comes from an adult who had mild COVID-19 (a few samples of this study predate the infection). Cell type and time point are not known. CDR3s include the opening cysteine and the closing phenylalanine or tryptophan. The D gene is left open where the match is weak. Clone size is stated in some rows and not others, as once, few, many or a class when expanded.

v_gene	abundance	d_gene	j_gene	CDR3nt	CDR3aa
TRBV7-9	NA	TRBD2	TRBJ2-2	TGTGCCAGCAGCATTTTAGCGGGGGCATACACCGGGGAGCTGTTTTTT	CASSILAGAYTGELFF
TRBV6-6	many	TRBD2	TRBJ2-3	TGTGCCAGCAGCTCCGGAGGGACTAGCGGGAGGGCCGGAGATACGCAGTATTTT	CASSSGGTSGRAGDTQYF
TRBV5-4	many	TRBD2	TRBJ2-7	TGTGCCAGCAGCTCCGGTAGCGGGAGGGGCGAGCAGTACTTC	CASSSGSGRGEQYF
TRBV9	many	NA	TRBJ2-1	TGTGCCAGCAGCGTAGGTATTAGCGAGTACAATGAGCAGTTCTTC	CASSVGISEYNEQFF
TRBV12-3/TRBV12-4	NA	TRBD2	TRBJ2-3	TGTGCCAGCAGTTTCTCGGGGGGGCCGGCAGATACGCAGTATTTT	CASSFSGGPADTQYF
TRBV2	many	NA	TRBJ2-3	TGTGCCAGCAACCCCGAGGGTGGTACGCAGTATTTT	CASNPEGGTQYF
TRBV29-1	few	NA	TRBJ1-3	TGCAGCGTTGTATTATTCGGGATACTCGACTCTGGAAACACCATATATTTT	CSVVLFGILDSGNTIYF
TRBV7-9	NA	TRBD2	TRBJ2-3	TGTGCCAGCCGAGGGGCGGGAGAAGGCAATACGCAGTATTTT	CASRGAGEGNTQYF
TRBV18	many	NA	TRBJ1-1	TGTGCCAGCTCTCGGAGAAGGGAGGAAGCTTTCTTT	CASSRRREEAFF
TRBV9	many	NA	TRBJ1-1	TGTGCCAGCAGCGTGGTGGACAGATACACTGAAGCTTTCTTT	CASSVVDRYTEAFF
TRBV19	many	TRBD1	TRBJ1-2	TGTGCCAGTAGTCCCCGACAGGGAACCACTTATGGCTACACCTTC	CASSPRQGTTYGYTF